This passage covers 29 T cell receptor beta chains from one sample sequenced in a study of a mutant IDH1 vaccine in newly diagnosed glioma. Only in-frame clones appear in the TCRdb table, and some are missing; sequencing was by immunoSEQ multiplex PCR. The sample has around 54,000 clones; 80% to 90% are singletons. No antigen has been assigned to these receptors. The time point here: week 35, safety follow-up. With topical imiquimod, each dose of the vaccine consisted of 300 ug of mutant IDH1 20-mer peptide. The sample here was PBMCs, taken from a glioma patient whose treatment included an IDH1 peptide vaccine. The receptors originated from a man aged 35-49 years with glioma.

V and J are TRBV29-1 and TRBJ1-1; weak D call: TRBD1 (5 bases). Per germline, CDR1 SQVTM and CDR2 ANQGSEA. The V end was cut by 1 base, the J end by 0 bases, with 15 bases between. The CDR3 loop spans 16 amino acids. The CDR3, as DNA: TGCAGCGTTGAAGGAATGGGGGGGGTTATGAACACTGAAGCTTTCTTT. It is translated as CSVEGMGGVMNTEAFF.

This chain joins TRBV5-4 and TRBJ2-3; D gene ambiguous. Trimming left V 0 bases short and J 4 bases short, with 0 bases between. Germline assignment: CDR1 SGHNT and CDR2 YYREEE (reference sequence). The CDR3 has 11 residues. In DNA, the CDR3 is TGTGCCAGCAGCTTGGCAGATACGCAGTATTTT. Its translation is CASSLADTQYF.

Only a few counts were recorded for this clone. The chain uses TRBV7-9 and TRBJ1-4, with TRBD1 matching over 7 bases. From germline, CDR1 is SEHNR and CDR2 FQNEAQ (reference sequence). The CDR3 contains 13 residues. V lost 8 bases and J lost 3; bases outside the gene matches: 3. The CDR3 bases are TGTGCCAGCTCCGGGACAGCTAATGAAAAACTGTTTTTT. This encodes CASSGTANEKLFF.

The sample holds a few counts of this clone. V usage is TRBV19 and J usage is TRBJ2-2; D gene unclear. This CDR3 contains 11 residues. Trimming stripped 5 bases from V and 10 bases from J, with 8 bases between. CDR1 is LNHDA, CDR2 SQIVND, per germline (reference sequence). As DNA, the CDR3 is TGTGCCAGTAGTCGGTGGCAGGAGCTGTTTTTT. This gives the protein CASSRWQELFF.

This clone appeared a few times. The genes are TRBV5-1 and TRBJ1-1; a possible D gene is TRBD1 (5 bases). Germline values: CDR1 SGHRS, CDR2 YFSETQ. V lost 0 bases, J lost 1 base, and 10 bases lay in between. This CDR3 comprises 15 residues. CDR3 nucleotides: TGCGCCAGCAGCTTGGGCCCCCAGGGGAACACTGAAGCTTTCTTT. Translation gives CASSLGPQGNTEAFF. The full variable domain, its missing parts supplied by reference TRBV5-1 and TRBJ1-1, is KAGVTQTPRYLIKTRGQQVTLSCSPISGHRSVSWYQQTPGQGLQFLFEYFSETQRNKGNFPGRFSGRQFSNSRSEMNVSTLELGDSALYLCASSLGPQGNTEAFFGQGTRLTVV.

V and J are TRBV11-2 and TRBJ1-5; D remains unclear. There are 12 residues in the CDR3. V was clipped by 2 bases and J by 7 bases, with 6 bases between them. The germline CDR1 and CDR2 sequences are SGHAT and FQNNGV. Here the CDR3 reads CASSLLGQPQHF. The DNA of the CDR3 is TGTGCCAGCAGCTTACTGGGGCAGCCCCAGCATTTT.

This clone was counted a single time. The chain combines TRBV7-9 with TRBJ1-4; 8 nucleotides line up with TRBD1. V was clipped by 6 bases and J by 0 bases; unmatched bases: 3. CDR1 and CDR2 from the germline V gene are SEHNR and FQNEAQ (reference sequence). CDR3 size: 15 residues. DNA of the CDR3: TGTGCCAGCAGACCGACAGGGGCAACTAATGAAAAACTGTTTTTT. Amino acids: CASRPTGATNEKLFF.

The chain links TRBV29-1 to TRBJ1-2; D might be TRBD1 (6 bases). The germline V gene has CDR1 SQVTM and CDR2 ANQGSEA. The ends were cut back, 7 bases at V and 0 bases at J, with 9 bases in the middle. The CDR3 has 12 residues. In DNA, the CDR3 is TGCAGCGGAGGACAGACTAACTATGGCTACACCTTC. Translating gives CSGGQTNYGYTF.

This chain links TRBV7-2 with TRBJ2-4, with D possibly matching TRBD1 (6 bases). This CDR3 has 16 amino acids. Germline loops: CDR1 SGHTA, CDR2 FQGNSA. V lost 5 bases to trimming and J lost 9 bases, with 23 bases between them. The CDR3 coding sequence is TGTGCCAGCAGCCTCCGGGATGGCAGGGGAGTAAGCATTCAGTACTTC. This encodes CASSLRDGRGVSIQYF.

This clone was counted between two and nine times. The CDR3 DNA reads TGCGCCAGCAGCTTGGATCCAGCGGGAGGGCGGGAGCAGTTCTTC. Translated: CASSLDPAGGREQFF. This chain connects TRBV5-1 to TRBJ2-1; 10 positions match TRBD2. There are 15 residues in the CDR3. The V segment lost 0 bases and the J segment 10 bases; nucleotides outside the gene matches: 7. Per germline, CDR1 SGHRS and CDR2 YFSETQ. Complete variable domain (other parts from reference TRBV5-1 and TRBJ2-1): KAGVTQTPRYLIKTRGQQVTLSCSPISGHRSVSWYQQTPGQGLQFLFEYFSETQRNKGNFPGRFSGRQFSNSRSEMNVSTLELGDSALYLCASSLDPAGGREQFFGPGTRLTVL.

This chain uses TRBV15 with TRBJ2-7; tentatively, D is TRBD1 (6 bases). CDR1 and CDR2 (germline): LNHNV, YYDKDF (reference sequence). This CDR3 is 14 amino acids long. V was shortened by 8 bases and J by 3 bases, with 17 bases between the two germline ends. The CDR3 DNA is TGTGCCACCCAACGGGACAAGGGTATCTACGAGCAGTACTTC. It translates to CATQRDKGIYEQYF.

V is TRBV4-1 and J is TRBJ1-2, with D uncertain. Germline lookup yields CDR1 MGHRA and CDR2 YSYEKL. The V end lost 1 base, the J end lost 5 bases, and 11 bases lay between the germline ends. The CDR3 loop spans 14 amino acids. CDR3 coding DNA: TGCGCCAGCAGCCAAGGAACGATACTATATGGCTACACCTTC. Translated, it gives CASSQGTILYGYTF.

A few counts support this clone. The rearrangement uses TRBV7-9 and TRBJ2-7; D is tentatively TRBD1 or TRBD2 (6 bases each). The CDR3 extends over 14 amino acids. In germline, CDR1 is SEHNR, CDR2 FQNEAQ (reference sequence). The V and J ends lost 6 bases and 2 bases respectively, with 14 bases between them. This CDR3 is CASREGGRTYEQYF. CDR3 nucleotides: TGTGCCAGCAGGGAGGGGGGCCGGACCTACGAGCAGTACTTC.

The V gene is TRBV5-1, the J gene TRBJ1-1; perhaps TRBD1 as D (6 bases). Trimming removed 2 bases at V and 1 base at J, with 12 bases between. The CDR3 has 15 residues. Looked up from germline, CDR1 is SGHRS and CDR2 is YFSETQ. The DNA of the CDR3 is TGCGCCAGCAGCTTCCGGACAGTAAAGAACACTGAAGCTTTCTTT. Translated, it gives CASSFRTVKNTEAFF.

The V and J genes are TRBV5-1 and TRBJ2-7; D tentatively fits TRBD1 or TRBD2 (6 bases each). There are 15 residues in the CDR3. Germline CDR1 reads SGHRS; CDR2 reads YFSETQ. Trimming cost V 2 bases and J 3 bases, with 15 bases left between them. Written as DNA, the CDR3 is TGCGCCAGCAGCTTCTCCCCGGGGGCCTACTACGAGCAGTACTTC. Its translation is CASSFSPGAYYEQYF.

The chain links TRBV7-8 to TRBJ1-2; 9 nucleotides match TRBD1. J was trimmed by 5 bases and V by 5 bases; bases with no gene match: 9. CDR3 length equals 15 residues. Germline V CDR1 and CDR2: SGHVS, FQNEAQ. The CDR3 DNA sequence: TGTGCCAGCAGCCGATGGGAGGGACAGGGTTATGGCTACACCTTC. Its protein product is CASSRWEGQGYGYTF.

The genes are TRBV7-9 and TRBJ1-1, with D unclear. The ends were cut back, 4 bases at V and 1 base at J, with 7 bases in the middle. Per germline, CDR1 SEHNR and CDR2 FQNEAQ (reference sequence). There are 13 residues in the CDR3. In DNA, the CDR3 is TGTGCCAGCAGCTCCCAGTCGAACACTGAAGCTTTCTTT. Its protein product is CASSSQSNTEAFF.

This chain connects TRBV11-2 to TRBJ1-4, with 7 bases that match TRBD1. CDR3 length: 13 residues. The germline V gene has CDR1 SGHAT and CDR2 FQNNGV. V lost 5 bases and J lost 7; bases outside the gene matches: 4. CDR3 sequence: CASSTDRAEKLFF. CDR3 coding DNA: TGTGCCAGCAGCACCGACAGGGCTGAAAAACTGTTTTTT.

The V and J genes are TRBV28 and TRBJ1-2, with a possible D match to TRBD1 (6 bases). V lost 6 bases to trimming and J lost 8 bases, with 13 bases between them. Germline loops: CDR1 MDHEN, CDR2 SYDVKM. The CDR3 runs to 12 residues. The CDR3 loop reads CASSPRGPGYTF. The DNA of the CDR3 is TGTGCCAGCAGCCCCAGGGGACCGGGCTACACCTTC.

The rearrangement joins TRBV2 to TRBJ2-1; D is perhaps TRBD1 or TRBD2 (5 bases each). V was trimmed by 5 bases and J by 12 bases, leaving 14 bases between them. Per the germline V gene, CDR1 is SNHLY and CDR2 is FYNNEI. The CDR3 length is 12 residues. CDR3 nucleotides: TGTGCCAGCAGTCAAGGGACGGGAATGCAGTTCTTC. Translated: CASSQGTGMQFF.

This clone is a singleton in its sample. J is TRBJ1-2 and V is TRBV27, with D perhaps matching TRBD1 (5 bases). From germline, CDR1 is MNHEY and CDR2 SMNVEV (reference sequence). Between the trimmed V and J ends, which lost 3 bases and 5 bases, there was a span of 7 bases. CDR3 size: 12 residues. The CDR3 nucleotides read TGTGCCAGCAGTTTCTCAGGGTATGGCTACACCTTC. This sequence encodes CASSFSGYGYTF.

V gene TRBV5-6 combines with J gene TRBJ1-1; D call uncertain. V was cut by 1 base and J by 4 bases, with 17 bases left in between. Germline CDR1 and CDR2: SGHDT and YYEEEE. The CDR3 runs to 16 residues. The CDR3: CASSLTDRAPTTEAFF. CDR3 DNA sequence: TGTGCCAGCAGCTTGACCGATCGGGCCCCTACCACTGAAGCTTTCTTT.

This chain uses TRBV7-8 with TRBJ2-2, with no clear D. V dropped 2 bases and J dropped 8 bases, with 21 bases sitting between them. The CDR3 has 17 residues. Germline CDR1 reads SGHVS; CDR2 reads FQNEAQ. CDR3 residues: CASSLLPVAGTSGELFF. CDR3 bases: TGTGCCAGCAGCTTACTCCCTGTGGCTGGCACGTCGGGGGAGCTGTTTTTT.

J is TRBJ2-2 and V is TRBV10-3, with D possibly being TRBD2 (6 bases). The V end was cut by 7 bases, the J end by 2 bases, with 8 bases between. In germline, CDR1 is ENHRY, CDR2 SYGVKD. The CDR3 contains 13 residues. DNA for the CDR3: TGTGCCATCATGGACTATAACACCGGGGAGCTGTTTTTT. This codes for CAIMDYNTGELFF.

CDR3 DNA: TGCAGCGTTGAGAATCAGGGCGGCGGTGAAGCTTTCTTT. Amino acids: CSVENQGGGEAFF. The V call is TRBV29-1, the J call TRBJ1-1, with D possibly being TRBD1 (5 bases). The CDR3 has 13 residues. Germline V lookup: CDR1 SQVTM, CDR2 ANQGSEA. Trimming shortened V by 3 bases and J by 7 bases, and 15 bases separated the two germline ends.

J is TRBJ2-5 and V is TRBV2; maybe TRBD1 (5 bases). V shed 9 bases and J shed 2 bases, with 13 bases lying between them. The CDR3 is made up of 13 amino acids. CDR1 is SNHLY and CDR2 is FYNNEI in the germline V gene. Here the CDR3 DNA reads TGTGCCAGTGACCAGACAGTTCAAGAGACCCAGTACTTC. Translated: CASDQTVQETQYF. Full variable domain (missing parts from reference TRBV2 and TRBJ2-5): EPEVTQTPSHQVTQMGQEVILRCVPISNHLYFYWYRQILGQKVEFLVSFYNNEISEKSEIFDDQFSVERPDGSNFTLKIRSTKLEDSAMYFCASDQTVQETQYFGPGTRLLVL.

The chain recombines TRBV5-8 with TRBJ1-5; possible D gene TRBD1, 5 bases. Germline V gene data show CDR1 as SGHTS and CDR2 as YDEGEE. The V and J ends lost 4 bases and 14 bases respectively, with 16 bases between them. The CDR3 length is 12 residues. The CDR3 loop reads CASSPPDSPEHF. DNA for the CDR3: TGTGCCAGCAGCCCCCCCGACAGCCCCGAGCATTTT.

This chain connects TRBV7-2 to TRBJ2-7; D might be TRBD2 (6 bases). This CDR3 is 16 amino acids long. CDR1 and CDR2 from the germline V gene are SGHTA and FQGNSA. Deletions cut 2 bases from V and 3 bases from J, with 17 bases between. DNA of the CDR3: TGTGCCAGCAGCTTACACGGGGGAGACCATTACTACGAGCAGTACTTC. Residues: CASSLHGGDHYYEQYF.

The chain links TRBV6-5 to TRBJ2-5; 7 bases are shared with TRBD1. CDR1 is MNHEY and CDR2 is SVGAGI in the germline V gene. The junction had 5 bases not matched to a gene; V was cut back by 6 bases and J by 4 bases. The CDR3 has 13 amino acids. The CDR3 spells CASSQQGPETQYF. The CDR3 bases are TGTGCCAGCAGCCAACAGGGGCCAGAGACCCAGTACTTC.